Below are 30 T cell receptor beta chains sequenced from a single sample in a study of T cells expressing NK-cell markers. TCRdb reanalyzed the 5' RACE reads and collapses them to one entry per CDR3 protein, without DNA. This table lists under 500,000 distinct CDR3 sequences. Sequenced: blood T cells: a sorted CD56 or NKG2C T cell subset, CD4+ or CD8+ T cells, or bulk PBMC T cells (not recorded which). The source is a woman between 18 and 69 years old in good health.

This chain connects TRBV20-1 to TRBJ2-3. The CDR3 totals 13 residues. Looked up from germline, CDR1 is DFQATT and CDR2 is SNEGSKA (reference sequence). This CDR3 is CSAREWTTDTQYF.

The chain joins TRBV30 to TRBJ1-2. The CDR3 runs 14 residues. Germline lookup yields CDR1 GTSNPN and CDR2 SVGIG (reference sequence). The CDR3 here is CAWSVDRRFYGYTF.

The J gene is TRBJ2-3, the V gene TRBV9; TCRdb gives TRBD2 as the D gene, but with no DNA this cannot be confirmed. The V gene's germline CDR1 is SGDLS and CDR2 YYNGEE. The length of the CDR3 is 16 residues. The CDR3 here is CASSVPLAGRTDTQYF. Full variable domain (missing parts from reference TRBV9 and TRBJ2-3): DSGVTQTPKHLITATGQRVTLRCSPRSGDLSVYWYQQSLDQGLQFLIQYYNGEERAKGNILERFSAQQFPDLHSELNLSSLELGDSALYFCASSVPLAGRTDTQYFGPGTRLTVL.

The chain is built from TRBV11-1 and TRBJ2-6; TCRdb calls TRBD1, which cannot be checked without DNA. The CDR3 loop spans 19 amino acids. Germline assignment: CDR1 SGHAT and CDR2 FQDESV (reference sequence). This chain's CDR3 is CASSLAPGTWGSGANVLTF.

The rearrangement uses TRBV10-3 and TRBJ2-1. CDR3 length equals 12 residues. CDR1 and CDR2 (germline): ENHRY, SYGVKD. The CDR3 spells CAISESGNKQFF.

V and J are TRBV5-1 and TRBJ2-6; the TCRdb call, TRBD1, lacks DNA for checking. The CDR3 is 18 residues long. Germline V lookup: CDR1 SGHRS, CDR2 YFSETQ. CDR3 loop: CASSLGGTDYSGANVLTF. Complete variable domain (other parts from reference TRBV5-1 and TRBJ2-6): KAGVTQTPRYLIKTRGQQVTLSCSPISGHRSVSWYQQTPGQGLQFLFEYFSETQRNKGNFPGRFSGRQFSNSRSEMNVSTLELGDSALYLCASSLGGTDYSGANVLTFGAGSRLTVL.

The genes are TRBV10-3 and TRBJ2-1; the D gene TCRdb calls, TRBD1, cannot be checked with no DNA. This CDR3 is built from 14 residues. From germline, CDR1 is ENHRY and CDR2 SYGVKD. The CDR3 loop is CAISALGAYNEQFF.

This chain links TRBV20-1 with TRBJ1-4; TCRdb's D gene call, TRBD1, goes unchecked for lack of DNA. This CDR3 is built from 15 residues. Germline V CDR1 and CDR2: DFQATT, SNEGSKA (reference sequence). The CDR3 sequence is CSAREGTGINEKLFF.

V and J are TRBV7-2 and TRBJ2-6; TCRdb's D call of TRBD1 is untestable without DNA. The CDR3 consists of 16 residues. Per the germline V gene, CDR1 is SGHTA and CDR2 is FQGNSA. CDR3 protein: CASSLPGGSGANVLTF.

This chain joins TRBV9 and TRBJ1-2. CDR3 length equals 17 residues. Germline loops: CDR1 SGDLS, CDR2 YYNGEE. The CDR3 reads CASSARGELRFAPGYTF.

This rearrangement joins TRBV7-9 to TRBJ2-5; TCRdb's D call, TRBD2, is unchecked because there is no DNA. The CDR3 has 16 amino acids. The germline gives CDR1 SEHNR, CDR2 FQNEAQ (reference sequence). CDR3 loop: CASSGREADYVETQYF.

The V call is TRBV7-2, the J call TRBJ2-5. CDR1 is SGHTA and CDR2 is FQGNSA in the germline V gene. This CDR3 contains 12 residues. CDR3 protein: CASSPTQGSQYF.

The J gene is TRBJ2-3, the V gene TRBV7-2; TCRdb's D gene call, TRBD1, goes unchecked for lack of DNA. The V gene's germline CDR1 is SGHTA and CDR2 FQGNSA. This CDR3 contains 15 residues. CDR3 amino acids: CASSLVDRDTDTQYF.

This chain joins TRBV12-3 or TRBV12-4 and TRBJ1-3. This CDR3 is built from 13 residues. The CDR3 protein is CASGRGTGNTIYF.

V and J are TRBV5-1 and TRBJ2-5; no DNA is available, so the TRBD2 call from TCRdb remains unchecked. The CDR3 has 16 amino acids. Per germline, CDR1 SGHRS and CDR2 YFSETQ. CDR3 amino acids: CASSLEFGLGGETQYF.

V gene TRBV14 combines with J gene TRBJ1-4; with no DNA, the TCRdb D assignment of TRBD1 cannot be verified. This CDR3 has 16 residues. From germline, CDR1 is SGHDN and CDR2 FVKESK. The CDR3 here is CASSAAGTGARGKLFF.

The rearrangement joins TRBV10-2 to TRBJ2-3; no DNA is available, so the TRBD2 call from TCRdb remains unchecked. There are 14 residues in the CDR3. Germline CDR1 and CDR2: WSHSY and SAAADI. The CDR3 spells CASSVSGSPDTQYF.

The genes are TRBV5-1 and TRBJ1-5; checking the TCRdb D call of TRBD1 is not possible without DNA. Germline CDR1 SGHRS, CDR2 YFSETQ. The CDR3 is 15 amino acids. CDR3 in amino acids: CASSLGDRQNQPQHF.

Here the CDR3 reads CASSLGPGPLQETQYF. The rearrangement joins TRBV12-3 or TRBV12-4 to TRBJ2-5; TCRdb gives TRBD1 as the D gene, but with no DNA this cannot be confirmed. The length of the CDR3 is 16 residues.

The genes are TRBV12-3 or TRBV12-4 and TRBJ2-5; TCRdb designates TRBD2, a call that cannot be tested without DNA. The CDR3 spans 15 residues. This CDR3 is CASSLLAGVQETQYF.

CDR3 protein: CASRGTSGGYNEQFF. V usage is TRBV2 and J usage is TRBJ2-1; TCRdb calls TRBD2, which cannot be checked without DNA. The germline gives CDR1 SNHLY, CDR2 FYNNEI. CDR3 length: 15 amino acids.

The chain combines TRBV2 with TRBJ2-5. Germline CDR1 is SNHLY and CDR2 is FYNNEI. The CDR3 covers 11 residues. CDR3 region: CASSGWETQYF.

The chain employs TRBV11-2 and TRBJ2-1; with no DNA, the TCRdb D assignment of TRBD1 cannot be verified. CDR3 length: 14 residues. The V gene's germline CDR1 is SGHAT and CDR2 FQNNGV. The CDR3 sequence: CASSNGQVYNEQFF. Based on the CDR3 plus reference TRBV11-2 and TRBJ2-1, the full variable domain is EAGVAQSPRYKIIEKRQSVAFWCNPISGHATLYWYQQILGQGPKLLIQFQNNGVVDDSQLPKDRFSAERLKGVDSTLKIQPAKLEDSAVYLCASSNGQVYNEQFFGPGTRLTVL.

The V call is TRBV6-2 or TRBV6-3, the J call TRBJ1-1; absent DNA, TCRdb's TRBD1 call cannot be checked. Germline CDR1 reads MNHEY; CDR2 reads SVGEGT. The CDR3 is made up of 11 amino acids. The CDR3 spells CASTLDSVAFF.

The chain couples TRBV7-8 to TRBJ1-6; TCRdb picks TRBD1, but there is no DNA to check that call. Germline V lookup: CDR1 SGHVS, CDR2 FQNEAQ. The CDR3 contains 19 residues. CDR3 protein: CASSLPRTITGRANSPLHF.

The J gene is TRBJ2-1, the V gene TRBV5-6; TCRdb names TRBD2, which stays unverified in the absence of DNA. The V gene's germline CDR1 is SGHDT and CDR2 YYEEEE. CDR3 size: 16 residues. CDR3: CASSSGLAGFYNEQFF.

This sequence joins TRBV12-3 or TRBV12-4 and TRBJ1-2; TCRdb selects TRBD1, and the lack of DNA leaves this call unchecked. The CDR3 has 14 amino acids. CDR3 in amino acids: CASSPRAGADGYTF.

This sequence joins TRBV7-3 and TRBJ1-1; TCRdb reports TRBD1, a call that lacks DNA to check it against. The CDR3 length is 13 residues. In germline, CDR1 is SGHTA, CDR2 FQGTGA. The chain's CDR3 is CASSPRPGTEAFF.

This chain uses TRBV5-1 with TRBJ2-3. The CDR3 covers 14 residues. Germline CDR1 reads SGHRS; CDR2 reads YFSETQ. The CDR3 reads CASSPRIERDTQYF.

V and J are TRBV5-1 and TRBJ2-1; TCRdb returns TRBD2, unconfirmable since there is no DNA. This CDR3 spans 15 amino acids. Germline lookup yields CDR1 SGHRS and CDR2 YFSETQ. The CDR3 sequence is CASSSSGRDDNEQFF.